This T cell receptor (beta chain) came from a study of blood T cell repertoires in COVID-19 (dated by TCRdb to the early 2020s). About the investigation overall: Samples covering the acute and convalescent phases of COVID-19 were provided by collaborators in the United States, Italy and Spain. The prospective study material was composed of cDNA or gDNA derived from T cells, B-cell-depleted T cells, or PBMCs. The dataset comprised deeply sampled blood TCRbeta repertoires from subjects exposed to, actively infected with, or recovered from COVID-19. The repertoires were released in a freely available public database meant as a resource for research on the immune response to SARS-CoV-2. Samples came from the ongoing ImmuneRACE study (first 160 participants) plus 1,254 subjects from 6 global collaborators. Sample metadata almost always included a de-identified subject ID, COVID-19 status, age in years and sex. Where HLA class I and class II types were available, the types were taken from metadata supplied by the sample provider, not from assay-based typing.

TCRbeta CDR3 regions were amplified from genomic DNA by means of the immunoSEQ Assay, a bias-controlled multiplex PCR. The original pipeline was this. The number of nucleated cells in each sample was estimated by amplification of reference gene primers within the assay. To quantify the absolute abundance of each unique TCRbeta CDR3 rearrangement, sequence reads were collapsed and filtered. For each sample, productive Simpson clonality was calculated as the square root of Simpson's diversity index across productive rearrangements. TCRdb mirrors the immuneACCESS table, restricted to in-frame sequences. Some clones are absent from its copies; in checked studies, under half trace to an unresolved V gene, and the reason for the others is unknown. V and J calls and clone size are copied from that table; D and trimming were computed from the DNA. For this sample there are fewer than 250,000 clones; around 84% appear just once. Of the sample, roughly 3.2% falls within the top ten clones.

This clone has just one count. There is no known antigen for this receptor. No clone much larger than this one lies a single base away; base qualities are absent. V loses 3 bases, J loses 4 bases, and the germline ends lie 9 bases apart. CDR1 DFQATT and CDR2 SNEGSKA are derived from the germline V gene (reference sequence). There are 13 amino acids in the CDR3, from cysteine to phenylalanine inclusive. CDR3 DNA is the only sequence kept; it has 39 bases, read in frame from the first base. Points the paper makes about the study in general: The quantity of clinical and demographic metadata differed by source and by participant and was supplied without curation.

Participants in the prospective study were enrolled through a virtual design, were aged roughly 18 to 100 years, and lived in 24 United States geographic areas. Cohort assignment in the prospective study relied on participant-reported clinical history from a screening survey and a study questionnaire. For ImmuneRACE Cohort 3, a participant was defined as recovered based on two consecutive negative NP/OP PCR tests, clearance by a healthcare professional, or resolution of symptoms. In the prospective study, mobile phlebotomists collected whole blood, serum and a nasopharyngeal or oropharyngeal swab from each participant. Over a roughly two-month period, participants in the prospective study had the option of providing additional blood draws and questionnaires. Before DNA extraction, prospective study blood samples were shipped either frozen or at room temperature.

The material sequenced was PBMCs or T cells enriched from blood (not recorded which). The source is a woman aged 25-40 years who had recovered from COVID-19. The rearrangement combines TRBV20-1 with TRBJ2-2; TRBD2 could be the D gene, as 6 bases match. The DNA sequence reads TGCAGTGCTAGTTGGAGGGGCACCGGGGAGCTGTTTTTT. Translated, it gives CSASWRGTGELFF.